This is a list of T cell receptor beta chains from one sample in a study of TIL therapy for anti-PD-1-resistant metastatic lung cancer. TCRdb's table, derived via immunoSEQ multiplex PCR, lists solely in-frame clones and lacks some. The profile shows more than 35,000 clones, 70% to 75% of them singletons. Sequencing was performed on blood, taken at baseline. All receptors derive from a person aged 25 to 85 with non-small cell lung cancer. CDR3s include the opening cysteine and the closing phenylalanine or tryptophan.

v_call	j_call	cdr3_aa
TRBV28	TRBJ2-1	CASSLPPQEQFF
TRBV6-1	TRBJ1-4	CASLGVTNEKLFF
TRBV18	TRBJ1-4	CASSPTSSNEKLFF
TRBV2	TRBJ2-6	CASSDRDRGTNVLTF
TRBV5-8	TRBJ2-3	CASSGGGREFTDTQYF
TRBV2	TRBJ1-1	CASTAREYTEAFF
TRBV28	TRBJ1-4	CASSSPGQGPTNEKLFF
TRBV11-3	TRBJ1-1	CASRGGSDTEAFF
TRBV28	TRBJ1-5	CASTSLGIQPQHF
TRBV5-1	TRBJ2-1	CASSFKSDRGQFF
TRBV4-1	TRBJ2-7	CASSQGLGESYEQYF
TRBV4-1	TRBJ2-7	CASSQTETGEAYEQYF
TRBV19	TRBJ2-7	CASSFRTGGDEQYF
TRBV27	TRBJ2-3	CASSLESGPFPSTDTQYF
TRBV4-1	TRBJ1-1	CASRLGLMNTEAFF
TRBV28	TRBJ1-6	CASSLGEGSPLHF
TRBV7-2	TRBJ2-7	CASSWTSGTSYEQYF
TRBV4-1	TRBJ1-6	CASSQGIGAYNSPLHF
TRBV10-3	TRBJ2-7	CAISRDRGGYEQYF
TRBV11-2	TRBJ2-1	CASSLRDQGGNEQFF
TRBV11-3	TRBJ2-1	CASSLLAGGPGNEQFF
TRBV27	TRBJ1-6	CASSSYTNNSPLHF
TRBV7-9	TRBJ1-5	CASSPSDGNQPQHF
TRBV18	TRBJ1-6	CASSPSGGGSPLHF
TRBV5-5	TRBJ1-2	CASSPGQGNYGYTF
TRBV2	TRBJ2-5	CASSVAGVQGTQYF
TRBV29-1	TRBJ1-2	CSVEDLLRGAGSYTF
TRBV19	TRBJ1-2	CASRIQGSYGYTF
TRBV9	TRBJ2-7	CASSGHGMGQGTAEQYF
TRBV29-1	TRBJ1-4	CSFLGNEKLFF
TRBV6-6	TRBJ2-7	CASSYSGRDPYEQYF
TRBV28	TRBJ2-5	CASSLEVGGGQETQYF
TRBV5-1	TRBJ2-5	CASSLGTGWETQYF